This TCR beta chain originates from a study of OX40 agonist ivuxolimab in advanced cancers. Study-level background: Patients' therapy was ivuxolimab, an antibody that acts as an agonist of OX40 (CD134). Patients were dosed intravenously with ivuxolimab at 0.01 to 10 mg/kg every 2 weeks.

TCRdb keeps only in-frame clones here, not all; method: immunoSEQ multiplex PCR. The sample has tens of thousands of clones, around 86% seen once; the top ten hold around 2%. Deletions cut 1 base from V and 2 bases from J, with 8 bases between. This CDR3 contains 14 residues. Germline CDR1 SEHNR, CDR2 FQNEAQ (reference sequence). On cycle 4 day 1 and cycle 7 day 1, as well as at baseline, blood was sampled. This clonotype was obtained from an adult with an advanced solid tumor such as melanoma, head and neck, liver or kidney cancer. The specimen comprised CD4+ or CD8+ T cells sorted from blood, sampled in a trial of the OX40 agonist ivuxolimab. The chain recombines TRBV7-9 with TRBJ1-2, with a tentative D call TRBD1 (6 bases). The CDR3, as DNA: TGTGCCAGCAGCTTAGGACAGGTCAACTATGGCTACACCTTC. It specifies CASSLGQVNYGYTF.